The clone carrying this T cell receptor beta chain was recorded many times. As yet, its antigen is unknown. This CDR3 contains 14 residues. Germline V gene data show CDR1 as MNHEY and CDR2 as SMNVEV (reference sequence). Unmatched junction bases numbered 2, after V lost 4 bases and J lost 0 bases. Time point of the sample: sample taken at primary tumor resection. The study sequenced unsorted whole RNA from tumor, nontumor lung or frozen PBMC. The data belong to a study of spatial heterogeneity in lung cancer. Every individual TCR cDNA molecule carried its own unique molecular identifier, which allowed correction of PCR and sequencing errors. TCRdb re-derived calls from the 5' RACE reads in MiXCR, one entry per CDR3 protein. The sample records 8,500 to 14,000 distinct CDR3 sequences, around 3.4% being singletons. General observations from the study: Compared with follow-up, resection was when ubiquitous expanded tumor TCRs appeared in blood more.

This sample comprised PBMCs, obtained at surgery. The rearrangement joins TRBV27 to TRBJ1-1; 7 positions agree with TRBD1. The sequence came from a female donor with early-stage non-small cell lung cancer. The CDR3 here is CASSSTGLNTEAFF. CDR3 nucleotide sequence: TGTGCCAGCAGTTCGACAGGGCTGAACACTGAAGCTTTCTTT.